This T cell receptor beta chain was retrieved from a study of spatial heterogeneity in lung cancer. Overall study: Detection consistently captured more beta-chain sequences than alpha-chain sequences. Every unique TCR and UMI combination, on average, appeared more than ten times in raw reads. Study results and limitations: Nonsynonymous mutations, ubiquitous and regional, were tracked respectively by counts of ubiquitous and regional expanded TCRs. Expanded intratumoral alpha and beta TCR counts tracked tumor mutation counts.

This clonotype was detected many times. Its antigen is unknown. This beta chain was picked up by a library intended for alpha chains and is off target, so its count carries little meaning. The time point here: sample taken at primary tumor resection. The donors were 65 to 85 patients with non-small cell lung cancer that was early-stage and untreated. The CDR3 extends over 15 amino acids. Trimming took 0 bases from V and 6 from J; bases not matched to a gene: 6. Per the germline V gene, CDR1 is SGHTA and CDR2 is FQGTGA. TCRdb re-derived calls from the 5' RACE reads in MiXCR, one entry per CDR3 protein. The profile shows about 5,600 distinct CDR3 sequences, about 7.7% of them singletons.

The material sequenced was lung tumor tissue, taken at surgery. The chain employs TRBV7-3 and TRBJ2-3; 7 nucleotides match TRBD1. This sequence originates from a female donor with early-stage non-small cell lung cancer. CDR3 sequence reads: CASSLTLDRLDTQYF. CDR3 in DNA: TGTGCCAGCAGCTTAACTTTGGACAGGCTGGATACGCAGTATTTT. The complete variable domain, with remaining parts taken from reference TRBV7-3 and TRBJ2-3, reads GAGVSQTPSNKVTEKGKYVELRCDPISGHTALYWYRQSLGQGPEFLIYFQGTGAADDSGLPNDRFFAVRPEGSVSTLKIQRTERGDSAVYLCASSLTLDRLDTQYFGPGTRLTVL.